The present T cell receptor beta chain was sequenced within a study of response to subunit inactivated influenza vaccine. This clonotype has only a few counts. Germline V gene lookup returns CDR1 SGHDT and CDR2 YYEEEE. The CDR3 loop spans 16 amino acids. V was trimmed by 4 bases and J by 5 bases, leaving 18 bases between them. TCRdb re-derived calls from the RT-PCR reads in MiXCR, one entry per CDR3 protein. Of around 180,000 distinct CDR3 sequences in the sample, approximately 8.7% were seen once. The sequencing here drew on non-naive T cells sorted from PBMCs, taken on the day of vaccination. This chain connects TRBV5-6 to TRBJ2-2; TRBD1 might be the D (6 bases). The TCR comes from a man aged 50 or older who received an inactivated influenza vaccine. The CDR3 DNA follows: TGTGCCAGCAGCACCTCCGGGACACTCGATACCGGGGAGCTGTTTTTT. Its translation: CASSTSGTLDTGELFF.